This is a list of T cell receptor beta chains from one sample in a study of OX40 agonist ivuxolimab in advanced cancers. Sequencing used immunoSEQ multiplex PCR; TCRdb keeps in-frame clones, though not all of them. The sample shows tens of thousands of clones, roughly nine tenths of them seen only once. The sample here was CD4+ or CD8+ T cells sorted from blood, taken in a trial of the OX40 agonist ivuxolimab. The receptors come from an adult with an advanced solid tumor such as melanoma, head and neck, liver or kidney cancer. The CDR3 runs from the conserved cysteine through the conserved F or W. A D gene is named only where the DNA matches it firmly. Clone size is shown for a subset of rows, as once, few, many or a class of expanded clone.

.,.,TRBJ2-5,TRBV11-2,CASSNRQVQETQYF,TGTGCCAGCAGCAACCGGCAGGTACAAGAGACCCAGTACTTC
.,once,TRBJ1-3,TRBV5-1,CASSSGNTIYF,TGCGCCAGCAGCTCTGGAAACACCATATATTTT
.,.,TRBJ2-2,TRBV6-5,CASSYRTNTGELFF,TGTGCCAGCAGTTACAGGACAAACACCGGGGAGCTGTTTTTT
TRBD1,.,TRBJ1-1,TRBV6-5,CASSHNRGQDTEAFF,TGTGCCAGCAGTCACAACAGGGGGCAGGACACTGAAGCTTTCTTT
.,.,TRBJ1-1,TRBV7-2,CASSTLAANGKAFF,TGTGCCAGCAGCACCCTAGCAGCGAACGGGAAAGCTTTCTTT
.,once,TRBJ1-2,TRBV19,CASSSRTNYGYTF,TGTGCCAGTAGTTCACGCACTAACTATGGCTACACCTTC
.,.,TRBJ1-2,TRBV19,CASSISGNYYGYTF,TGTGCCAGTAGTATTTCGGGGAATTACTATGGCTACACCTTC
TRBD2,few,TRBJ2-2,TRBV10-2,CASTRIPGLAGGQRFTGELFF,TGCGCCAGCACTAGAATACCGGGACTAGCGGGGGGGCAAAGGTTTACCGGGGAGCTGTTTTTT
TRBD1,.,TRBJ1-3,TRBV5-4,CASSLGTGGNTIYF,TGTGCCAGCAGCTTGGGGACAGGCGGAAACACCATATATTTT
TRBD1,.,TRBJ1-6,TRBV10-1,CASSEGQAYNSPLHF,TGCGCCAGCAGTGAGGGACAGGCCTATAATTCACCCCTCCACTTT
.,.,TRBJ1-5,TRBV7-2,CASSPQTGRNQPQHF,TGTGCCAGCAGCCCACAAACGGGCCGCAATCAGCCCCAGCATTTT
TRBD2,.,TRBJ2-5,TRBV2,CASSEGLAGTSGTQYF,TGTGCCAGCAGTGAAGGACTAGCGGGGACCTCAGGGACCCAGTACTTC
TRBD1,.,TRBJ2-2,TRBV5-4,CASSLSGQGGELFF,TGTGCCAGCAGCTTGTCCGGACAGGGCGGGGAGCTGTTTTTT
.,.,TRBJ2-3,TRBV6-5,CASSESFSTDTQYF,TGTGCCAGCAGTGAAAGTTTTAGCACAGATACGCAGTATTTT
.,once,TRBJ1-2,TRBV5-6,CASSLWTLNYGYTF,TGTGCCAGCAGCTTGTGGACACTGAACTATGGCTACACCTTC
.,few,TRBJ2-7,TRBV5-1,CASSASSYEQYF,TGCGCCAGCAGCGCCAGCTCCTACGAGCAGTACTTC
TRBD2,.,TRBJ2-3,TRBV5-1,CASSLAGGLIADTQYF,TGCGCCAGCAGCTTGGCGGGAGGGTTAATCGCAGATACGCAGTATTTT
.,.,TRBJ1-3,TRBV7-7,CASSPTSGNTIYF,TGTGCCAGCAGCCCAACATCTGGAAACACCATATATTTT
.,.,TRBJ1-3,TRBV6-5,CASSYSYGTSGNTIYF,TGTGCCAGCAGTTACTCTTATGGGACCTCTGGAAACACCATATATTTT
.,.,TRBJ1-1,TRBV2,CASKRDLEAFF,TGTGCCAGTAAGAGGGACCTTGAAGCTTTCTTT
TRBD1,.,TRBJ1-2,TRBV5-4,CASSRGAGTAFNGYTF,TGTGCCAGCAGCCGGGGGGCAGGGACAGCGTTCAATGGCTACACCTTC
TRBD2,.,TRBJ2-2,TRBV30,CAWEGAAGGKNTGELFF,TGTGCCTGGGAGGGAGCAGCGGGGGGGAAGAACACCGGGGAGCTGTTTTTT
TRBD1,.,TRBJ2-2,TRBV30,CAWSGRTGRNTGELFF,TGTGCCTGGAGTGGAAGGACAGGGAGAAACACCGGGGAGCTGTTTTTT
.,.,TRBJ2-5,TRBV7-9,CASSLDSLEETQYF,TGTGCCAGCAGCTTAGACAGCCTGGAAGAGACCCAGTACTTC
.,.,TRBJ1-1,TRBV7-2,CASSLGLGTVEAFF,TGTGCCAGCAGCTTGGGCCTGGGGACGGTAGAAGCTTTCTTT
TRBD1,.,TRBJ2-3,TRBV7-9,CASSKNRGTPDTQYF,TGTGCCAGCAGCAAAAACAGGGGTACGCCAGATACGCAGTATTTT
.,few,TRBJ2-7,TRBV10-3,CAISDPYEQYF,TGTGCCATCAGTGACCCCTACGAGCAGTACTTC
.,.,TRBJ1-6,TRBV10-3,CAISESFPQANSPLHF,TGTGCCATCAGTGAGTCGTTCCCGCAGGCCAATTCACCCCTCCACTTT
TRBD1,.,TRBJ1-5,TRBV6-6,CASSRDRDSNQPQHF,TGTGCCAGCAGCCGGGACAGGGATAGCAATCAGCCCCAGCATTTT
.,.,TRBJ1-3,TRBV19,CASSIGASSGNTIYF,TGTGCCAGTAGTATCGGGGCTTCCTCTGGAAACACCATATATTTT
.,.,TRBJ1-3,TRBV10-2,CASSVGGLSGNTIYF,TGCGCCAGCAGTGTAGGGGGACTCTCTGGAAACACCATATATTTT
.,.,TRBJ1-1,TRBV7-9,CASSLDNPFF,TGTGCCAGCAGCTTAGACAACCCTTTCTTT
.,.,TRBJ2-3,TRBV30,CAWRSSVEDTQYF,TGTGCCTGGAGGTCTAGCGTGGAAGATACGCAGTATTTT
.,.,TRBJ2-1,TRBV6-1,CASSAVTEQQFF,TGTGCCAGCAGCGCCGTGACAGAACAGCAGTTCTTC
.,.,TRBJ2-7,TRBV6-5,CASSSPATYEQYF,TGTGCCAGCAGTTCCCCGGCCACCTACGAGCAGTACTTC
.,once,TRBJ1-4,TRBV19,CASSRGPFDSQNEKLFF,TGTGCCAGTAGTAGGGGACCCTTCGACAGCCAAAATGAAAAACTGTTTTTT
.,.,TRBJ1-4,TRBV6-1,CASSEALRARGKLFF,TGTGCCAGCAGTGAAGCGCTGAGGGCGAGGGGAAAACTGTTTTTT
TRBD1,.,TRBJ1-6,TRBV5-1,CASSNRGEGNSPLHF,TGCGCCAGCAGCAACAGGGGAGAGGGCAATTCACCCCTCCACTTT
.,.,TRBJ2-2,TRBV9,CASSVASTGGELFF,TGTGCCAGCAGCGTAGCTAGTACGGGCGGGGAGCTGTTTTTT
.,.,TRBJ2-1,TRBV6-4,CASSDTGGHYNEQFF,TGTGCCAGCAGTGACACGGGGGGCCACTACAATGAGCAGTTCTTC
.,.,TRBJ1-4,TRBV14,CASRGTDEKLFF,TGTGCCAGCAGGGGGACGGACGAAAAACTGTTTTTT
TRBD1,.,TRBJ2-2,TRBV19,CASRDRENTGELFF,TGTGCCAGTAGGGACAGGGAGAACACCGGGGAGCTGTTTTTT
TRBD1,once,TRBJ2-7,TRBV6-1,CASSASGAGTGLYEQYF,TGTGCCAGCAGTGCCTCTGGAGCCGGGACAGGGCTATACGAGCAGTACTTC
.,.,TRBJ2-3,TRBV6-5,CASSSPTDTQYF,TGTGCCAGCAGTTCCCCCACAGATACGCAGTATTTT
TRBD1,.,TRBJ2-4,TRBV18,CASSGQGAAKNIQYF,TGTGCCAGCTCAGGACAGGGGGCAGCCAAAAACATTCAGTACTTC
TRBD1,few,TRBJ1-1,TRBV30,CAWSPRGQGIAEAFF,TGTGCCTGGAGTCCCCGGGGACAGGGGATAGCTGAAGCTTTCTTT
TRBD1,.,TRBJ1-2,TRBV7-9,CASSLAYDRDISYGYTF,TGTGCCAGCAGCTTAGCGTACGACAGGGACATCTCCTATGGCTACACCTTC
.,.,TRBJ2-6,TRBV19,CASSIGARGANVLTF,TGTGCCAGTAGTATCGGGGCGAGGGGGGCCAACGTCCTGACTTTC
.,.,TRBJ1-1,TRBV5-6,CASSFLGPLNTEAFF,TGTGCCAGCAGCTTCCTCGGGCCCCTGAACACTGAAGCTTTCTTT
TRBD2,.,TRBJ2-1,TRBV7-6,CASSLEVASGAYNEQFF,TGTGCCAGCAGCTTAGAGGTGGCTAGCGGGGCTTACAATGAGCAGTTCTTC
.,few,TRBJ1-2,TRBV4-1,CASSQPPYRANYGYTF,TGCGCCAGCAGCCAACCGCCCTACAGAGCTAACTATGGCTACACCTTC
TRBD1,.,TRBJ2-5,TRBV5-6,CASSGKDRGWSETQYF,TGTGCCAGCAGCGGAAAGGACAGGGGGTGGTCAGAGACCCAGTACTTC
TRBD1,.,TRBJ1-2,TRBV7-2,CASSRGTGVGYTF,TGTGCCAGCAGCCGCGGGACAGGGGTGGGCTACACCTTC
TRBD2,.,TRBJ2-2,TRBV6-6,CASNVRSGGAGELFF,TGTGCCAGCAACGTCCGAAGCGGGGGGGCCGGGGAGCTGTTTTTT
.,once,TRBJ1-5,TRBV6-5,CASSYNGGQPQHF,TGTGCCAGCAGTTACAACGGGGGACAGCCCCAGCATTTT
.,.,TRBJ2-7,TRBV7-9,CASSPDEAYEQYF,TGTGCCAGCAGCCCAGACGAGGCCTACGAGCAGTACTTC
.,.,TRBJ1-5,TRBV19,CASRAGGGARVGQPQHF,TGTGCCAGTAGGGCGGGGGGGGGCGCGAGGGTTGGACAGCCCCAGCATTTT
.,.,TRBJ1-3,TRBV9,CASSVAGSSGNTIYF,TGTGCCAGCAGCGTCGCCGGGTCCTCTGGAAACACCATATATTTT